The entry below describes one TCR beta chain. The sample carries other DNA sequences with the same CDR3. Germline assignment: CDR1 LGHNA and CDR2 YSLEER. The CDR3 is made up of 13 amino acids. The V gene lost 2 bases and the J gene lost 4 bases, with 8 bases spanning the gap. Donation came from healthy HIV-negative adults that had no recent acute infections or vaccinations. This entry is derived from a study of shared clonotypes between healthy human individuals. About the study: Per donor, three plates held CD4 naive cells, three held CD4 memory, two held CD8 naive and one held CD8 memory.

Template for every sorted-subset replicate PCR totaled approximately 0.2 ug DNA, some 30,000 T cell genomes. Libraries were prepared by immunoSEQ multiplex PCR; TCRdb keeps only in-frame clonotypes and omits some of them. The sample carries approximately 340,000 clones, 70% to 75% recorded once. The specimen was memory CD4+ T cells sorted from blood. Subset in this sample: CD45RA-negative fraction. The receptor was derived from a man in his thirties or forties in good health. The chain links TRBV4-3 to TRBJ1-2, with D unresolved. The CDR3 protein is CASSQSGFYGYTF. CDR3 bases: TGCGCCAGCAGCCAATCGGGATTCTATGGCTACACCTTC.